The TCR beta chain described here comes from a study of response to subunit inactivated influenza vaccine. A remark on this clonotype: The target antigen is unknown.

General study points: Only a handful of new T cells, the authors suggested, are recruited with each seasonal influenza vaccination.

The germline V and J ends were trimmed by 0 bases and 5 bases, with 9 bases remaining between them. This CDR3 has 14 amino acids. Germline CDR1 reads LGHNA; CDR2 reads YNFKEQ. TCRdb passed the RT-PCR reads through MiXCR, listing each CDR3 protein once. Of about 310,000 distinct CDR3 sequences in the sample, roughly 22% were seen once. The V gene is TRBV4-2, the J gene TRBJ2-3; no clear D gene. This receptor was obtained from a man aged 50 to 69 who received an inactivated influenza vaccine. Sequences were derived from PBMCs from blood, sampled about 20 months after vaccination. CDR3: CASSQDPAKDTQYF. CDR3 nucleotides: TGTGCCAGCAGCCAAGATCCAGCCAAAGATACGCAGTATTTT.